The 10 T cell receptor beta chains in this list originate from one sample, sequenced in a study of PD-1 blockade in classical Hodgkin lymphoma. Time point given: newly diagnosed, previously untreated cHL patient sample. Purification of CD4+ T cells from thawed PBMCs was performed via magnetic negative selection. The assay was immunoSEQ multiplex PCR, and TCRdb's table has in-frame clones only and misses some. Here the sample spans just under 20,000 clones, over 75% being singletons. The source material was CD4+ T cells from blood. The receptors were sampled from a human donor with classical Hodgkin lymphoma.

This chain links TRBV28 with TRBJ2-2; 8 bases map to TRBD1. The germline V gene encodes CDR1 MDHEN and CDR2 SYDVKM. The CDR3 totals 15 residues. V gave up 6 bases and J gave up 4 bases; unmatched junction bases: 7. In DNA, the CDR3 is TGTGCCAGCAGCTCCGGGACAGGACCCACCGGGGAGCTGTTTTTT. Translation: CASSSGTGPTGELFF.

The chain has TRBV27 and TRBJ2-3; 11 bases agree with TRBD2. The CDR3 sequence is 16 residues long. The trim removed 2 bases at V and 3 bases at J, leaving 4 bases unmatched. Germline V gene data show CDR1 as MNHEY and CDR2 as SMNVEV (reference sequence). Here the CDR3 DNA reads TGTGCCAGCAGTTTACTGCGACTAGCGGGGACAGATACGCAGTATTTT. Amino acid sequence: CASSLLRLAGTDTQYF.

The V call is TRBV28, the J call TRBJ2-2, with 11 bases that match TRBD2. The CDR3 is 14 residues long. Germline loops: CDR1 MDHEN, CDR2 SYDVKM. The ends lost 6 bases at V and 7 bases at J; junction bases unmatched: 4. The CDR3 nucleotides read TGTGCCAGCAGAATAGCGGGAGGGGACGGGGAGCTGTTTTTT. Residues: CASRIAGGDGELFF.

The V gene is TRBV6-6, the J gene TRBJ2-3; D is uncertain. The V and J ends lost 0 bases and 5 bases respectively, with 9 bases between them. The V gene's germline CDR1 is MNHNY and CDR2 SVGAGI (reference sequence). This CDR3 region has 14 residues. The CDR3 sequence: CASSYSRSQDTQYF. For the CDR3, the DNA is TGTGCCAGCAGTTACTCGAGGTCTCAAGATACGCAGTATTTT.

The gene calls are TRBV10-3 and TRBJ1-2; a possible D gene is TRBD1 (6 bases). This CDR3 has 14 residues. V was cut by 2 bases and J by 2 bases, with 9 bases left in between. CDR1 and CDR2 (germline): ENHRY, SYGVKD. CDR3 DNA sequence: TGTGCCATCAGTGAGACTACAGGGAACTATGGCTACACCTTC. Amino acid sequence: CAISETTGNYGYTF.

This clone was recorded once. The chain combines TRBV19 with TRBJ2-5, with D possibly being TRBD2 (5 bases). In germline, CDR1 is LNHDA, CDR2 SQIVND (reference sequence). V lost 1 base, J lost 11 bases, and 17 bases lay in between. The CDR3 contains 14 residues. The CDR3 protein is CASSIGPSLREQYF. The CDR3 nucleotides read TGTGCCAGTAGTATAGGTCCGAGCCTAAGGGAGCAGTACTTC.

In DNA form, the CDR3 reads TGTGCCACCAGCAGCCAGAGACAGGGTCCTTTCTTT. It specifies CATSSQRQGPFF. The rearrangement uses TRBV15 and TRBJ1-1; 7 positions match TRBD1. V lost 3 bases and J lost 12; bases outside the gene matches: 7. CDR3 length: 12 amino acids. The germline CDR1 and CDR2 sequences are LNHNV and YYDKDF (reference sequence).

This clone occurred once. The rearrangement joins TRBV4-3 to TRBJ1-2; no reliable D call. Between the trimmed V and J ends, which lost 0 bases and 4 bases, there was a span of 0 bases. CDR3 length equals 11 residues. Germline V gene data show CDR1 as LGHNA and CDR2 as YSLEER. The CDR3, as DNA: TGCGCCAGCAGCCAAGACTATGGCTACACCTTC. Protein: CASSQDYGYTF.

This chain joins TRBV19 and TRBJ1-5, with D possibly matching TRBD1 (6 bases). This CDR3 is 15 amino acids long. Between the trimmed V and J ends, which lost 0 bases and 6 bases, there was a span of 12 bases. CDR1 is LNHDA and CDR2 is SQIVND in the germline V gene (reference sequence). CDR3 residues: CASSIERGRAQPQHF. CDR3 DNA: TGTGCCAGTAGTATAGAAAGGGGGAGGGCTCAGCCCCAGCATTTT.

The chain recombines TRBV5-1 with TRBJ1-1, with 10 nucleotides matching TRBD1. This CDR3 spans 16 amino acids. Germline lookup yields CDR1 SGHRS and CDR2 YFSETQ. Trimming took 3 bases from V and 5 from J; bases not matched to a gene: 10. The CDR3 DNA reads TGCGCCAGCAGCTCCGGACAGGGGGTTCGTATTACTGAAGCTTTCTTT. Translating gives CASSSGQGVRITEAFF.